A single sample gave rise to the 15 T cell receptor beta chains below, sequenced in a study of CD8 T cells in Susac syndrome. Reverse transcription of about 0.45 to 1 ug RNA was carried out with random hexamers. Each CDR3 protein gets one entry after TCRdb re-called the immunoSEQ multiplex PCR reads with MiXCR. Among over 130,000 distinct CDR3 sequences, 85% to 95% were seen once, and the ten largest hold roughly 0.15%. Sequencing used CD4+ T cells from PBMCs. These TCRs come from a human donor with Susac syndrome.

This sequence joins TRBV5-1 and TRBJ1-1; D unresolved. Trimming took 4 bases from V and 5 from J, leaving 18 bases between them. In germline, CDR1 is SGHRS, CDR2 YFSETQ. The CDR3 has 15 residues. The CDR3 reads CASSPEEGGSTEAFF. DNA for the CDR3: TGCGCCAGCAGCCCGGAGGAGGGAGGGTCAACTGAAGCTTTCTTT.

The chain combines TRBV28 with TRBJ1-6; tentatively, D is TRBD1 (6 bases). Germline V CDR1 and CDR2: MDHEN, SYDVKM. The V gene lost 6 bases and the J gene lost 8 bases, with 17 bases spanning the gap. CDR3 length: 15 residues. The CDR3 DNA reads TGTGCCAGCAGACCAAGTCAGGGGAAGGATTCACCCCTCCACTTT. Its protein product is CASRPSQGKDSPLHF.

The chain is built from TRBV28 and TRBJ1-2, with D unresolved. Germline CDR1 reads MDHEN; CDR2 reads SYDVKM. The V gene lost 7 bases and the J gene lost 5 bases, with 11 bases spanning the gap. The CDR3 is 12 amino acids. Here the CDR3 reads CASTGDKYGYTF. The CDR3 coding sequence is TGTGCCAGCACGGGTGACAAATATGGCTACACCTTC.

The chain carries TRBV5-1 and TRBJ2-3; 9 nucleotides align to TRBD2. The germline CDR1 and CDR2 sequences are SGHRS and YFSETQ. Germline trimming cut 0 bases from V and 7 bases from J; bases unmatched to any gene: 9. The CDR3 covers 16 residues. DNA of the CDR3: TGCGCCAGCAGCTTGGAGTATAGCGGGAGTTTAAATACGCAGTATTTT. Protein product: CASSLEYSGSLNTQYF.

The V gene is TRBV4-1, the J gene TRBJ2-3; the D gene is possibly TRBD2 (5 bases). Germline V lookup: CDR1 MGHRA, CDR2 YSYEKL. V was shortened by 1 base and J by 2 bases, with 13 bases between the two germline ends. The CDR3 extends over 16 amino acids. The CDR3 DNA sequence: TGCGCCAGCAGCCAAGCCTCCAGCGGACTCACAGATACGCAGTATTTT. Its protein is CASSQASSGLTDTQYF.

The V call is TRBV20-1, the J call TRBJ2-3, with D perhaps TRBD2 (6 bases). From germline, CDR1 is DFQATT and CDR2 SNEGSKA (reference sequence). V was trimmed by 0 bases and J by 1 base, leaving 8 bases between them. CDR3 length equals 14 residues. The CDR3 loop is CSARDVAGTDTQYF. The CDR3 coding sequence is TGCAGTGCTAGAGATGTAGCGGGCACAGATACGCAGTATTTT.

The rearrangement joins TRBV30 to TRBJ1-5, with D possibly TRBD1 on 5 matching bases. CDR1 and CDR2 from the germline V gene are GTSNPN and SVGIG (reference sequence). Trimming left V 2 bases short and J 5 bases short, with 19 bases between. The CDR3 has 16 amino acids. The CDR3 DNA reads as TGTGCCTGGAGTTCCACGGGACGCAGATTCGATCAGCCCCAGCATTTT. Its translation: CAWSSTGRRFDQPQHF.

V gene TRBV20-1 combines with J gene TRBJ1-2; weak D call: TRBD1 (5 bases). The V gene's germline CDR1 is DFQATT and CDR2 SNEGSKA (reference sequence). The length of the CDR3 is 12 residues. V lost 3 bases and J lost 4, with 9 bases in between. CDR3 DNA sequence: TGCAGTGCTAGGGGGCAGAGCTATGGCTACACCTTC. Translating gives CSARGQSYGYTF.

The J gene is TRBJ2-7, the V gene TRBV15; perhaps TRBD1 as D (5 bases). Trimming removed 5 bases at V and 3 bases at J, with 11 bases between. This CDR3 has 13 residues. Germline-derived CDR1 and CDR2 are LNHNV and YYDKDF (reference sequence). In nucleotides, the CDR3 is TGTGCCACCAGCCTGGGGCCTCTCTACGAGCAGTACTTC. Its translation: CATSLGPLYEQYF.

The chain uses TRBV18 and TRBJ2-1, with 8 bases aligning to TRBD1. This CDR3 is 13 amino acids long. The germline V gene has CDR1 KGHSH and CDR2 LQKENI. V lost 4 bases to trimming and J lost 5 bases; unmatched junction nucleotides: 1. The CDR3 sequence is CASSQQGDNEQFF. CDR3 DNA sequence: TGTGCCAGCTCACAACAGGGGGACAATGAGCAGTTCTTC.

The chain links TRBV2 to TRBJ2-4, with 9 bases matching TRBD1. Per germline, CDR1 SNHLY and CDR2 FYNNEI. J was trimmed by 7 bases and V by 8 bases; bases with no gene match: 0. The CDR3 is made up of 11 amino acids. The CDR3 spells CASGQGNIQYF. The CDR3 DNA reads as TGTGCCAGCGGACAGGGGAACATTCAGTACTTC.

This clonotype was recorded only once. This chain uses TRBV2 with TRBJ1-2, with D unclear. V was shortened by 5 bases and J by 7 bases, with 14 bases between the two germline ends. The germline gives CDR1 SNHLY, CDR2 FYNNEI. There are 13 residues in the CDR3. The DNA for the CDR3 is TGTGCCAGCAGTAGGATAAGGGATGGTGGCTACACCTTC. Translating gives CASSRIRDGGYTF.

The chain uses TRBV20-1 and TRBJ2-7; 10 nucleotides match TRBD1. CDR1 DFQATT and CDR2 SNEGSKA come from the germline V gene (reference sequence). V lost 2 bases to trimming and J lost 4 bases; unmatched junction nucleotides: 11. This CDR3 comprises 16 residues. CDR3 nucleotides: TGCAGTGCTAGAAACCCCGGGACAGGGGCCACATACGAGCAGTACTTC. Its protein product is CSARNPGTGATYEQYF.

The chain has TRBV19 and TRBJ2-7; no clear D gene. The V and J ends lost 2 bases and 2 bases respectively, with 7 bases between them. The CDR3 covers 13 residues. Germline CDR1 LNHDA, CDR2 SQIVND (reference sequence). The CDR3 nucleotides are TGTGCCAGTAGTATACGGCTAACCTACGAGCAGTACTTC. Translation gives CASSIRLTYEQYF.

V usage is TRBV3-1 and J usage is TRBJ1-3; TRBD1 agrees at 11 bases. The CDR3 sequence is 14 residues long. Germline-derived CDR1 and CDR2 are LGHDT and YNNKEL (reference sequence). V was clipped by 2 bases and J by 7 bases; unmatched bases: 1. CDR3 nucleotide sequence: TGTGCCAGCAGCCAAAGGGACAGGGGGAACACCATATATTTT. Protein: CASSQRDRGNTIYF.